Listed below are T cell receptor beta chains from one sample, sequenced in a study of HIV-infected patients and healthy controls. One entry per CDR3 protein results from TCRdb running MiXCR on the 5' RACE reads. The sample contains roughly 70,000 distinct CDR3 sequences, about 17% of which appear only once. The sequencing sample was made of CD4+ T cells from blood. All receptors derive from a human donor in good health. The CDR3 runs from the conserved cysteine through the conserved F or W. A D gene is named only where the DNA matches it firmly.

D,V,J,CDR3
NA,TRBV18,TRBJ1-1,CASSPLKALNTEAFF
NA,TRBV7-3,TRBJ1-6,CASSLGNRGSGSPLHF
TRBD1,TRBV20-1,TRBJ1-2,CSARDVQGLGGYTF
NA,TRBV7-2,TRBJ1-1,CASSFIGGATEAFF
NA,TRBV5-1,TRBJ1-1,CASSFRGGENTEAFF
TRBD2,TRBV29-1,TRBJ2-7,CSALRAGAPHEQYF
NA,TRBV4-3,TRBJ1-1,CASSQDHKAFF
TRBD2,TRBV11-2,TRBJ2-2,CASSWTSGRGITGELFF
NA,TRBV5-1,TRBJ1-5,CASSLEGGQPQHF
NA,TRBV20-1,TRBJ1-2,CSASAKARGYGYTF
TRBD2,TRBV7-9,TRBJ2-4,CASSFARENSKNIQYF
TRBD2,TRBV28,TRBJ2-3,CASNRGTGEGFTDTQYF
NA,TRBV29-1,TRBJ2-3,CSVAQGAKQYF
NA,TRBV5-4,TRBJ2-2,CASSMGLRTNTGELFF
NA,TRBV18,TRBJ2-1,CASSPGTNTYNEQFF
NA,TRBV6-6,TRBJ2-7,CASSIRMNSYEQYF
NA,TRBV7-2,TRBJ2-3,CASSLLPQTQYF
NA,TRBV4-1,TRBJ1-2,CASSSPTLANYGYTF
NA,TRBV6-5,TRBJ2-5,CASSFNREVGETQYF
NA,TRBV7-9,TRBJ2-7,CASSFDRKGPYF
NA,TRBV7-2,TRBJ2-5,CASSLTWTETQYF
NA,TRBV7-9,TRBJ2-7,CASSPTLGYEQYF
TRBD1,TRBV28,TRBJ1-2,CASSRTGYGYTF
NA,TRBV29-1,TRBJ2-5,CSVVSPSHAQETQYF
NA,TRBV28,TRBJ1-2,CASSPMGHNYGYTF
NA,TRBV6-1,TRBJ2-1,CASSTGREQFF
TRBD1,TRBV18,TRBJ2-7,CASSPGDRARVPGYEQYF
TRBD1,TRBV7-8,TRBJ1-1,CASSLDRGREAFF
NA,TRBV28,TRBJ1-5,CASSLPPGLGNQPQHF
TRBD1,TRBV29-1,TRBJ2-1,CSVAGQGLRNEQFF
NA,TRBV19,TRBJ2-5,CASNEGLGTQYF
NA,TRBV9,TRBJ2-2,CASSPRTRSNTGELFF
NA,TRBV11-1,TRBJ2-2,CASSVGRLGFTTGELFF
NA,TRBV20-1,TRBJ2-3,CSAPPGAGRTDTQYF
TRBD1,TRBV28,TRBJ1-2,CATGPADRGSYGYTF
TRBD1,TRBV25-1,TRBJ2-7,CASSESGTGSHEQYF
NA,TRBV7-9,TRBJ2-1,CASSGRVGEQFF